This T cell receptor beta chain was sequenced during a study of T cell responses to AZD1222 COVID-19 vaccine. Study-level points and caveats: Increased Spike-specific TCR breadth and depth were observed after two AZD1222 doses. The study sampled repertoires only after the peak T cell response. Spike as a whole was targeted by vaccine-associated CD4 TCRs, dominant at 160-218 and 743-854.

The length of the CDR3 is 14 residues. The germline gives CDR1 SGHRS, CDR2 YFSETQ. V was trimmed by 5 bases and J by 4 bases, leaving 15 bases between them. Measured with immunoSEQ multiplex PCR; TCRdb has only the in-frame clones, and not every one. The table shows approximately 130,000 clones, with around 92% occurring only once. Details on this clone: Its cognate antigen is unknown.

V is TRBV5-1 and J is TRBJ1-1, with D perhaps TRBD1 (5 bases). The receptor was isolated from an adult in good health. This sample comprised peripheral blood, obtained on day 0 of AZD1222 vaccination. The CDR3 here is CASSGGNQGTEAFF. Here the CDR3 DNA reads TGCGCCAGCAGTGGAGGGAACCAGGGCACTGAAGCTTTCTTT.